This entry describes one T cell receptor beta chain. What it binds is unknown. The sample comes from a study of cytomegalovirus exposure and HLA in healthy donors. Study-wide results and limits: In a later analysis, common viral pathogens appeared linked to several of the most significant clusters. Looking again later, the authors saw that most CMV-associated TCR beta chains seemed HLA-restricted.

The germline V gene encodes CDR1 LGHNA and CDR2 YSLEER. The CDR3 has 15 amino acids. Trimming removed 0 bases at V and 7 bases at J, with 15 bases between. This PCR relied on a set of 60 Vbeta primers and 13 Jbeta primers. Study processing details: Later reanalysis found 60 million to 90 million unique TCR beta chains, around 9.9 million of them shared. TCRdb keeps only in-frame clones here, not all; method: immunoSEQ multiplex PCR. V, J and clone size are taken as reported in that table, and D and trimming were inferred from the DNA itself. The sample holds some 140,000 clones, about 76% seen once. The chain carries TRBV4-3 and TRBJ1-1, with D possibly being TRBD1 (6 bases). This sequence originates from a female donor in good health and CMV-seronegative. Sequencing used PBMCs. The CDR3 nucleotides read TGCGCCAGCAGCCAAGAAGACAGGTGGGGATGTGAAGCTTTCTTT. This encodes CASSQEDRWGCEAFF.